What follows describes a single TCR beta chain. This clone has only a few counts. The antigen it recognizes is unknown. Base qualities are not provided; no much larger clone lies one nucleotide away. All of the isolated RNA was reverse transcribed with the High Capacity cDNA Reverse Transcription Kit, so expressed TCRB transcripts were sequenced. Deep immunoSEQ sequencing was performed on naive, central memory and regulatory T cell samples, with an average of roughly 3.5 million total reads per sample. Sorted cells were lysed in RLT buffer, and RNA was extracted using DNase-treated RNeasy Micro or Mini kits according to cell number. To prevent cross-contamination, every cell subset was processed on its own, while patient and healthy donor samples were processed together. The immunoSEQ multiplex PCR was used to amplify TCRB sequences from cDNA, generating 87-bp fragments that spanned the CDR3 region. Amplicons were sequenced on the Illumina HiSeq platform. The original pipeline was this. PCR bias was corrected computationally using synthetic template baselines, and reads within Hamming distance 2 were collapsed, with unmergeable singletons discarded. Reads were aligned against IMGT so that V, D and J genes, CDR3 length and insertions or deletions at six rearrangement sites could be assigned. Within each subset, clonotype counts were normalized to the number of sorted cells before true diversity and Gini coefficients were calculated with the tcR R package. Repertoire sharing was quantified using the overlap coefficient calculated on TCRB nucleotide sequences. As a proxy for the pre-selection repertoire, out-of-frame TCRB sequences from naive cells were analyzed. Not all clones reach the TCRdb copy of this immuneACCESS table, which keeps in-frame sequences only. Checked studies attribute under half of the gap to unresolved V genes and leave the rest unexplained. V, J and clone size were drawn from that table, and D and trimming were deduced from the DNA. For this sample there are 600,000 or so clones; about an eighth appear just once. Clones ranked in the top ten supply 0.035% to 0.04% of the sample.

The sample is drawn from a study of beta chain features in type 1 diabetes (dated by TCRdb to 2016 to 2019). Study-wide context: Mean age, gender distribution, total cell number and subset yield were not different between patients and healthy donors. Whereas all 28 donors provided naive and central memory subsets, regulatory and stem cell-like memory subsets were isolated from just 8 patients and about 8 healthy donors. In the study, recently diagnosed type 1 diabetes patients and matched healthy donors were compared on the TCRB repertoires of their sorted circulating CD4+ T cell subsets. A total of around 110,000,000 sorted cells were examined across all samples, and RNA yield correlated strongly with the number of cells per subset. Study-level results and caveats: Naive, central memory and regulatory TCRB repertoires appeared to be more similar among patients than among healthy donors. Fewer insertions and more nucleotide deletions at VDJ recombination sites were observed in patients with type 1 diabetes, implying thymic rearrangement abnormalities. Because cDNA rather than genomic DNA was sequenced, highly expressing activated cells could have been over-represented, although no difference in activation and CD3 levels was found between groups. Because the HLA sub-analyses included only small numbers of individuals, any influence of HLA type on TCRB rearrangement was left unresolved. A moderate but significant shortening of TCRB CDR3 length was observed in type 1 diabetes patients in all four CD4+ subsets. Shorter templates might be favored by PCR, yet because patient and control samples were amplified and corrected together, any such skew would affect both groups equally.

Each donor gave one peripheral blood draw, averaging approximately 120 mL, which was collected into heparinised tubes. A BD FACSAria II was used to sort naive, central memory, regulatory and stem cell-like memory CD4+ T cells with a panel that included CD45RO, CCR7, CD25, CD127, CD95 and CD27. All sorted populations exceeded 95% purity. PBMCs were isolated right away by Lymphoprep density gradient centrifugation and were stained directly, without culture. Samples were stained and sorted in pairs, with one healthy donor and one patient per experiment, so that batch effects were minimized. Between the V and J ends, shortened by 0 bases and 6 bases respectively, the junction contains 12 bases. The germline V gene sets CDR1 to SGHRS and CDR2 to YFSETQ. CDR3 length: 14 amino acids, cysteine to phenylalanine. Only the CDR3 portion is preserved as DNA: 42 bases, with reading frame beginning at the first base.

The V gene is TRBV5-1 and the J gene is TRBJ1-1; the best D guess is TRBD1, with 6 bases matching. This receptor was taken from a man younger than 35 with type 1 diabetes. The sample taken for sequencing was naive CD4+ T cells from blood. The cell subset or site tag for this specimen amounts to: true naive CD4+ T cells. The CDR3 region has the sequence CASSLASGGAEAFF. The nucleotide sequence is given as TGCGCCAGCAGCTTGGCATCCGGGGGCGCTGAAGCTTTCTTT.